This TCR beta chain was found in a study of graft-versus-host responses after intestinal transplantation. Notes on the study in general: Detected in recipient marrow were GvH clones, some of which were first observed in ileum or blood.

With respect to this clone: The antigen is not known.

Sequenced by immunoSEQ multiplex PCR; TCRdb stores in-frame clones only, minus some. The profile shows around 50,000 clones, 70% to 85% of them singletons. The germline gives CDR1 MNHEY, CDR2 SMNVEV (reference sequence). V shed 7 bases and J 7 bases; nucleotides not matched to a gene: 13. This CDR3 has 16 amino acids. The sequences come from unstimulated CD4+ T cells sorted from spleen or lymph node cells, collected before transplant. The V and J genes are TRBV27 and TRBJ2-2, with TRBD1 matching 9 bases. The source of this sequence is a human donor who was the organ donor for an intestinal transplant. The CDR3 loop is CASTFLYRGLGGELFF. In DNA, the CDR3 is TGTGCCAGCACCTTCCTGTACAGGGGGCTGGGCGGGGAGCTGTTTTTT.